These T cell receptor beta chains were read from a single sample in a study of neurological immune-mediated disorders. One entry per CDR3 protein, called by TCRdb with MiXCR from the 5' RACE reads. The sample contains some 47,000 distinct CDR3 sequences, roughly 15% of which appear only once. Sequenced input: PBMCs. These receptors were taken from a man in his fifties or sixties in good health. CDR3s include the opening cysteine and the closing phenylalanine or tryptophan. Fields, in order: D gene, V gene, clone size, J gene, CDR3 DNA, CDR3 protein. The D gene is left open where the match is weak. Some rows have no size entry. The others give once, few or many, or a class for an expanded clone.

NA	TRBV28	many	TRBJ2-3	TGTGCCAGCAGTCCCGGGTTTTACACAGATACGCAGTATTTT	CASSPGFYTDTQYF
TRBD1	TRBV20-1	many	TRBJ2-7	TGCAGTGCTCCAATCGGACAGGGGGCCTACGAGCAGTACTTC	CSAPIGQGAYEQYF
NA	TRBV9	many	TRBJ2-1	TGTGCCAGCAGCGACCTCCTTTCGACCAAGAGTGAGCAGTTCTTC	CASSDLLSTKSEQFF
NA	TRBV18	NA	TRBJ2-3	TGTGCCAGCTCACCCTCCACAGATACGCAGTATTTT	CASSPSTDTQYF
NA	TRBV7-9	many	TRBJ1-4	TGTGCCAGCAGCCCAAGAGGCAGGGCCAGAGTGGCAACTAATGAAAAACTGTTTTTT	CASSPRGRARVATNEKLFF
NA	TRBV21-1	NA	TRBJ2-2	TGTGTCCGCAGCGGGCGCGCGAACACCTGGGAGCTGTTTTTT	CVRSGRANTWELFF
TRBD2	TRBV27	NA	TRBJ2-1	TGTGCCAGCAGAAGGGTGTTACAGACTAGCGGGAGTCACAATGAGCAGTTCTTC	CASRRVLQTSGSHNEQFF
TRBD2	TRBV5-1	many	TRBJ2-7	TGCGCCAGCAGCTTACTAGCGGCCTCCTACGAGCAGTACTTC	CASSLLAASYEQYF
TRBD2	TRBV28	many	TRBJ2-4	TGTGCCAGCAGTTTACCGAGCGGGAGGGCCGCGGCCAAAAACATTCAGTACTTC	CASSLPSGRAAAKNIQYF
NA	TRBV20-1	medium-sized	TRBJ2-1	TGCAGTGCTAGAGTTAGCCACCTGGGGTACAATGAGCAGTTCTTC	CSARVSHLGYNEQFF
TRBD2	TRBV9	many	TRBJ2-7	TGTGCCAGCAGCGTAGGGCTAGCGGGTTACGAGCAGTACTTC	CASSVGLAGYEQYF
NA	TRBV20-1	many	TRBJ2-1	TGCAGTGTAGAGGGATCCCGGGGCGATGAGCAGTTCTTC	CSVEGSRGDEQFF
TRBD1	TRBV7-6	many	TRBJ2-7	TGTGCCAGCAGCACCTCCGACAGGGGGCTCCGAGGGACATACGAGCAGTACTTC	CASSTSDRGLRGTYEQYF
NA	TRBV20-1	many	TRBJ2-1	TGCAGTGCTGTACGGGGCAATGAGCAGTTCTTC	CSAVRGNEQFF
NA	TRBV7-9	many	TRBJ2-3	TGTGCCAGCCCGTCCGAGTTCACAGATACGCAGTATTTT	CASPSEFTDTQYF
TRBD2	TRBV27	many	TRBJ2-7	TGTGCCAGCAGTTTTGTCGTGACTAGCCACCCCTACGAGCAGTACTTC	CASSFVVTSHPYEQYF
NA	TRBV7-6	many	TRBJ2-2	TGTGCCAGCAGCTTATTGCGAAACACCGGGGAGCTGTTTTTT	CASSLLRNTGELFF
NA	TRBV28	many	TRBJ1-1	TGTGCCAGCATCTTGGACCTGAACACTGAAGCTTTCTTT	CASILDLNTEAFF
TRBD2	TRBV6-6	many	TRBJ2-1	TGTGCCAGCAGTTACCCCGGACTAGCGGGAGGAATAATTGAGCAGTTCTTC	CASSYPGLAGGIIEQFF
NA	TRBV4-1	many	TRBJ2-5	TGCGCCAGCAGCCCTCGAGAAGGGGCGGGAGAGACCCAGTACTTC	CASSPREGAGETQYF
TRBD2	TRBV5-1	many	TRBJ2-1	TGCGCCAGCACCCTGATAGCGGGCTCCTACAATGAGCAGTTCTTC	CASTLIAGSYNEQFF
NA	TRBV7-2	many	TRBJ2-7	TGTGCCAGCAAAATAGCCCCGACAGGAGTCTACGAGCAGTACTTC	CASKIAPTGVYEQYF
NA	TRBV5-1	medium-sized	TRBJ2-3	TGCGCCAGCAGCTCCCGACTAGATTGGGGAGATACGCAGTATTTT	CASSSRLDWGDTQYF
NA	TRBV5-1	NA	TRBJ2-7	TGCGCCAGCAGCTTTGAGCGGAATTCCTACGAGCAGTACTTC	CASSFERNSYEQYF
NA	TRBV6-5	many	TRBJ2-5	TGTGCCAGCAGTTACGCATATCAAGAGACCCAGTACTTC	CASSYAYQETQYF
TRBD1	TRBV5-1	many	TRBJ1-3	TGCGCCAGCAGCTGGACAGGGCCTGGAAACACCATATATTTT	CASSWTGPGNTIYF
NA	TRBV6-5	many	TRBJ1-2	TGTGCCAGCAGCTATGCAGTACTCGAATCCGGCTACACCTTC	CASSYAVLESGYTF
NA	TRBV20-1	many	TRBJ1-6	TGCAGTGCCGGTAGTGGCAGGGATCGGTCACCCCTCCACTTT	CSAGSGRDRSPLHF
TRBD1	TRBV6-5	many	TRBJ1-4	TGTGCCAGCAGTTACAACGGGGCAGGGGGGAATGAAAAACTGTTTTTT	CASSYNGAGGNEKLFF